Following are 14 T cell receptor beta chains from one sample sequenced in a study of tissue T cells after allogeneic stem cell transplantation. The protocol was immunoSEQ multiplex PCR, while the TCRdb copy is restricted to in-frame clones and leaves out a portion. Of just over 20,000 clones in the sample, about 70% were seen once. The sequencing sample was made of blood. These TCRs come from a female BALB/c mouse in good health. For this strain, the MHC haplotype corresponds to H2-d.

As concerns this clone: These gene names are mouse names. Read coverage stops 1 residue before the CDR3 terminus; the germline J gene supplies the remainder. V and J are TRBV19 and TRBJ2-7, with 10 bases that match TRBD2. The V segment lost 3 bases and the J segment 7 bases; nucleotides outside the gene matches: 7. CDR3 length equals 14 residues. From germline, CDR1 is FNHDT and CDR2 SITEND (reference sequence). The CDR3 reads CASSRAGGAREQYF. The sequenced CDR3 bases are TGTGCCAGCAGTAGAGCTGGGGGGGCGCGGGAACAGTAC.

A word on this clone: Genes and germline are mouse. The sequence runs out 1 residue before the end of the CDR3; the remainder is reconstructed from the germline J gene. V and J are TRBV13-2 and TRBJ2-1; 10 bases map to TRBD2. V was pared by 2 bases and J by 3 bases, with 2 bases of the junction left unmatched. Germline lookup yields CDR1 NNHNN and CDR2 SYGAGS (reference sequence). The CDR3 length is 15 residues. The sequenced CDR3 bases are TGTGCCAGCGGTGAACACTGGGGGGGCTATGCTGAGCAGTTC. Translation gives CASGEHWGGYAEQF. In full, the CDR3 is CASGEHWGGYAEQFF.

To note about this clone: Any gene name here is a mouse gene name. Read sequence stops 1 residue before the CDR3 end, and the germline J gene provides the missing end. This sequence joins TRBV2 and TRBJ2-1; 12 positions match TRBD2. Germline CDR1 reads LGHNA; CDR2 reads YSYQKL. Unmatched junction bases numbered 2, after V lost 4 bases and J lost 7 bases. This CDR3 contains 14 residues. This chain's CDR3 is CASSLGLGGAEQFF. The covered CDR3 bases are TGTGCCAGCAGCCTCGGACTGGGGGGGGCTGAGCAGTTC.

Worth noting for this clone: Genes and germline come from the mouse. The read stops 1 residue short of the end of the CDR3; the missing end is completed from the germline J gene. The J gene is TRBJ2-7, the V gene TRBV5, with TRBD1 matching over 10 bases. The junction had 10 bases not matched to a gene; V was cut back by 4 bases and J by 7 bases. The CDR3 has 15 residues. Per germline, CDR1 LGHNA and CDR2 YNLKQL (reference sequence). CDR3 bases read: TGTGCCAGCAGCCTACTGGGACAGGGGATGCGGGAACAGTAC. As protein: CASSLLGQGMREQY. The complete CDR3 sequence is CASSLLGQGMREQYF.

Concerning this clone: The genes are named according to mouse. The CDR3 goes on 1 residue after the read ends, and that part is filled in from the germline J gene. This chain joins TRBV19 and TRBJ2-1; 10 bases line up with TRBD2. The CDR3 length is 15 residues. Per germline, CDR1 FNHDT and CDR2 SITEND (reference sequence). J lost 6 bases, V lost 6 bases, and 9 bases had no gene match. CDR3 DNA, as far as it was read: TGTGCCAGCACCCGGACTGGGGGAAACGGTGCTGAGCAGTTC. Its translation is CASTRTGGNGAEQF. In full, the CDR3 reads CASTRTGGNGAEQFF.

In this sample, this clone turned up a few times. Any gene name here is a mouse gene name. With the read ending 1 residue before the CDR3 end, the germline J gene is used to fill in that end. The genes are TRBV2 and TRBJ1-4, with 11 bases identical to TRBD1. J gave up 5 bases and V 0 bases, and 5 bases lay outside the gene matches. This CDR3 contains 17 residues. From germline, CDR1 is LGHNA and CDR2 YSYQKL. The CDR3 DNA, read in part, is TGTGCCAGCAGCCAAGAAGGAGGACAGGGGGCGAACGAAAGATTATTT. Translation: CASSQEGGQGANERLF. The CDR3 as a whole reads CASSQEGGQGANERLFF.

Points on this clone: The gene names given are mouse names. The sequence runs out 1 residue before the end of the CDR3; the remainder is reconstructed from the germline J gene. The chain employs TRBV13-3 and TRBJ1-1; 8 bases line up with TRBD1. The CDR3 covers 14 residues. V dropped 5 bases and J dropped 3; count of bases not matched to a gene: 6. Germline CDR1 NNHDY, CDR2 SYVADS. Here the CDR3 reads CASRDRVGDTEVFF. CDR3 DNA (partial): TGTGCCAGCAGGGACAGGGTCGGGGACACAGAAGTCTTC.

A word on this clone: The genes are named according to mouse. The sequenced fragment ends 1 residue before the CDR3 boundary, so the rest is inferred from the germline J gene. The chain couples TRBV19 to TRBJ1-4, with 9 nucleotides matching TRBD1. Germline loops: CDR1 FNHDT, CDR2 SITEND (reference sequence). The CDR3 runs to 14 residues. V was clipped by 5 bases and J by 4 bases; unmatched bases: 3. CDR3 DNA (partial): TGTGCCAGCAGCTCGACAGGGGGCAACGAAAGATTATTT. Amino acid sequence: CASSSTGGNERLF. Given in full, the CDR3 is CASSSTGGNERLFF.

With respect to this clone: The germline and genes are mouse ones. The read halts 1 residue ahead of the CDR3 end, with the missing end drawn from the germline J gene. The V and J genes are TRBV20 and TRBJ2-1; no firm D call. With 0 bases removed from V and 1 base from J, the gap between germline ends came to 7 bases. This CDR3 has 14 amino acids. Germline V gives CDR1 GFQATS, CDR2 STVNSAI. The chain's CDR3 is CGAREGTNYAEQFF. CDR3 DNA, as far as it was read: TGTGGTGCTAGGGAGGGCACAAACTATGCTGAGCAGTTC.

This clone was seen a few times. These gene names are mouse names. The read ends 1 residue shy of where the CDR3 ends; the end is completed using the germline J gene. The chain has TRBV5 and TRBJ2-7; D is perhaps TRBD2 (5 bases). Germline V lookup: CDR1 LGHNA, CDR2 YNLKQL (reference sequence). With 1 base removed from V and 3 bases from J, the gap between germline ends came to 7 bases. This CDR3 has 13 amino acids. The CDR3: CASSQAGIYEQYF. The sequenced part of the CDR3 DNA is TGTGCCAGCAGCCAAGCTGGGATCTATGAACAGTAC.

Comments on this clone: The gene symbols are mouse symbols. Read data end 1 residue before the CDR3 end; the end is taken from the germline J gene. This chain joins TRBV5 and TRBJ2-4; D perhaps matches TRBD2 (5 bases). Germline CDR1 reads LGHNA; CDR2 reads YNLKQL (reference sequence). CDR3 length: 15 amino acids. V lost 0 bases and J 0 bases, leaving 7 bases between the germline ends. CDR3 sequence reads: CASSQDWTSQNTLYF. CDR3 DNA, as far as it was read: TGTGCCAGCAGCCAAGACTGGACTAGTCAAAACACCTTGTAC.

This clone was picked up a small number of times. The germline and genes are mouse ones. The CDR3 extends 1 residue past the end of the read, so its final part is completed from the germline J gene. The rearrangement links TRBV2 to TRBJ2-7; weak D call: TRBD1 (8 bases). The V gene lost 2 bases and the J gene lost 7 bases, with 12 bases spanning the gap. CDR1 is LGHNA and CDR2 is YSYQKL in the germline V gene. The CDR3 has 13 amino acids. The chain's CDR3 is CASSQPQGGEQYF. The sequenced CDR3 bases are TGTGCCAGCAGCCAACCACAGGGGGGCGAACAGTAC.

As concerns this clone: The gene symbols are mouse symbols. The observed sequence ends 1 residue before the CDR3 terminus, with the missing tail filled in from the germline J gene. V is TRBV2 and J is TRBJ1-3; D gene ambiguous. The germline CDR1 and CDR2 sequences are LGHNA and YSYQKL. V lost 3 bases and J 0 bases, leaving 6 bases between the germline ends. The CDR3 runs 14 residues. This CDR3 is CASSHQNSGNTLYF. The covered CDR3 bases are TGTGCCAGCAGCCATCAGAATTCTGGAAATACGCTCTAT. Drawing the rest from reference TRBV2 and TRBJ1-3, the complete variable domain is DPKIIQKPKYLVAVTGSEKILICEQYLGHNAMYWYRQSAKKPLEFMFSYSYQKLMDNQTASSRFQPQSSKKNHLDLQITALKPDDSATYFCASSHQNSGNTLYFGEGSRLIVV.

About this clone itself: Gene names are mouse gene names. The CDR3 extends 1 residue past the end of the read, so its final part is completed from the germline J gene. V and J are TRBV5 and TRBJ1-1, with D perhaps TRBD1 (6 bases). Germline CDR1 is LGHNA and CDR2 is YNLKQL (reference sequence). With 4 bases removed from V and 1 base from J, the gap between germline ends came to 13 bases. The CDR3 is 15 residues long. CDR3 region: CASSPWDTLNTEVFF. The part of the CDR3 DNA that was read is TGTGCCAGCAGCCCCTGGGACACCCTAAACACAGAAGTCTTC.